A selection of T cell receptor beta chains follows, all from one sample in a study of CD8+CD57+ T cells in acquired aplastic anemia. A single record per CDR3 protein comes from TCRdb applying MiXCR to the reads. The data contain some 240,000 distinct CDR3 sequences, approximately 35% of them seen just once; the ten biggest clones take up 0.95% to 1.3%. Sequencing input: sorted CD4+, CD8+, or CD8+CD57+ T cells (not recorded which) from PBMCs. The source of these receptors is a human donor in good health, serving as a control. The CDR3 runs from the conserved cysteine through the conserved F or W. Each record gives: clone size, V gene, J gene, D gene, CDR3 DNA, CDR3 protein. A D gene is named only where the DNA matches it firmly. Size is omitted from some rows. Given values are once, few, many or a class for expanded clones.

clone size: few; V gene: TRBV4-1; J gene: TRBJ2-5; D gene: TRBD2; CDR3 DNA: TGCGCCAGCAGCCACTTGGGACTAGCGCGAGAAGAGACCCAGTACTTC; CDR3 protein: CASSHLGLAREETQYF
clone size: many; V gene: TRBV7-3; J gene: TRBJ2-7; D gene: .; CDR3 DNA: TGTGCCAGCAGGGCCCGGACAGTCTTCGAGCAGTACTTC; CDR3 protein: CASRARTVFEQYF
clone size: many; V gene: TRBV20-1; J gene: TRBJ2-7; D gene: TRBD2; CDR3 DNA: TGCAGTGCTAGAGATAGGCAGCAAGCGGGGGGAAGCTACGAGCAGTACTTC; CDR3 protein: CSARDRQQAGGSYEQYF
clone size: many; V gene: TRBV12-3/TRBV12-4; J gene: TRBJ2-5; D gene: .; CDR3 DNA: TGTGCCAGCAGTCTCGGGGACCTCGGGACCCAGTACTTC; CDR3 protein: CASSLGDLGTQYF
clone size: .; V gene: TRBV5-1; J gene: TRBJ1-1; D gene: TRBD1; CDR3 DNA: TGCGCCAGCAGCTGGGACAGGATGGCTGAAGCTTTCTTT; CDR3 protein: CASSWDRMAEAFF
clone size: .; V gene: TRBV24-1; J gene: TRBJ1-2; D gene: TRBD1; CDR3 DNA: TGTGCCACCAGTGACGCAAGGACAGGGGGAGGCTACACCTTC; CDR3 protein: CATSDARTGGGYTF
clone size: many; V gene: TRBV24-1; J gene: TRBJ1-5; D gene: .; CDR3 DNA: TGTGCCACCAGTGAGCCCGGGGGGCCCAATCAGCCCCAGCATTTT; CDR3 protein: CATSEPGGPNQPQHF
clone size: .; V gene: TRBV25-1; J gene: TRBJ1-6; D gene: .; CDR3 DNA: TGTGCCAGCAGTGGCGGACCTTCCTCACCCCTCCACTTT; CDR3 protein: CASSGGPSSPLHF
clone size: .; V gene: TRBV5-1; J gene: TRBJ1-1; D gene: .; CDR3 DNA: TGCGCCAGCACCGACCACTCCGGAAAGCTTGCTCTTACTGAAGCTTTCTTT; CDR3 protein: CASTDHSGKLALTEAFF
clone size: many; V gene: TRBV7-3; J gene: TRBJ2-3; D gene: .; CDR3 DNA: TGTGCCAGCAGCTTAGTAGGAACTAGCACAGATACGCAGTATTTT; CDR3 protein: CASSLVGTSTDTQYF
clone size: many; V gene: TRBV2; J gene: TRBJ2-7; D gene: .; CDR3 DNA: TGTGCCAGCAGTGTTGATCAGGGCTCATACGAGCAGTACTTC; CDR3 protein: CASSVDQGSYEQYF
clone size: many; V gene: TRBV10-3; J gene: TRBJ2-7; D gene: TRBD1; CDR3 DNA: TGTGCCATCAGTGTCGGGGGACAGGCCTACGAGCAGTACTTC; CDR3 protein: CAISVGGQAYEQYF
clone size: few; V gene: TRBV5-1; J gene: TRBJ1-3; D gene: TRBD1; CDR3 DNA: TGCGCCAGCAGCTCGGGACAGGGGGCTAACACCATATATTTT; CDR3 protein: CASSSGQGANTIYF
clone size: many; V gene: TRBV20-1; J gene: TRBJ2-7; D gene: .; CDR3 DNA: TGCAGTGCTAGACGGACATACTCCTCCTACGAGCAGTACTTC; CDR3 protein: CSARRTYSSYEQYF
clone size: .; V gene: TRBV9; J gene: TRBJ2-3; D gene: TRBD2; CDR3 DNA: TGTGCCAGCAGCGTGGGTGGGACTAGCGGGGGCACAGATACGCAGTATTTT; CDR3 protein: CASSVGGTSGGTDTQYF
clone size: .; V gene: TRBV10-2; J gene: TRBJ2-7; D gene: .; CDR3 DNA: TGCGCCAGCAGTGGCCGAAGGGCTTGGGAGCAGTACTTC; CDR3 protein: CASSGRRAWEQYF
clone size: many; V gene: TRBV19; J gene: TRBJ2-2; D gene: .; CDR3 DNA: TGTGCCAGTAGTATCGGGACCACCGGGGAGCTGTTTTTT; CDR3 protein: CASSIGTTGELFF
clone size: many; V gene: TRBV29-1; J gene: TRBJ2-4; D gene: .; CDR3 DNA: TGCAGCGTTGCGGGGTCAGCCAAAAACATTCAGTACTTC; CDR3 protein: CSVAGSAKNIQYF
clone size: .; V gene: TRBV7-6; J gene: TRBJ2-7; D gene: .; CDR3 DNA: TGTGCCAGCAGCGGAATGGGACAAAGCTCCTACGAGCAGTACTTC; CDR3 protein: CASSGMGQSSYEQYF
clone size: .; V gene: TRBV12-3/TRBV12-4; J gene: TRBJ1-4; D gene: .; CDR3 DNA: TGTGCCAGCAGTTTATATGGGGTTGGTGAAAAACTGTTTTTT; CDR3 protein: CASSLYGVGEKLFF
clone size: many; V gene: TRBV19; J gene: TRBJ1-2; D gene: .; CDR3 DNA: TGTGCCAGTAGATTCTCTGCTAACTATGGCTACACCTTC; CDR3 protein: CASRFSANYGYTF
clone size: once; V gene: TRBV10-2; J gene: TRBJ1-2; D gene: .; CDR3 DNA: TGCGCCAGCAGTGCCGAGCCGCGGGGCGATGGCTACACCTTC; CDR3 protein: CASSAEPRGDGYTF
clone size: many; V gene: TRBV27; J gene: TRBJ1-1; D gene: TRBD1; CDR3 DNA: TGTGCCAGCAGTTCCCGGGACAGCAGGAACACTGAAGCTTTCTTT; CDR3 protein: CASSSRDSRNTEAFF